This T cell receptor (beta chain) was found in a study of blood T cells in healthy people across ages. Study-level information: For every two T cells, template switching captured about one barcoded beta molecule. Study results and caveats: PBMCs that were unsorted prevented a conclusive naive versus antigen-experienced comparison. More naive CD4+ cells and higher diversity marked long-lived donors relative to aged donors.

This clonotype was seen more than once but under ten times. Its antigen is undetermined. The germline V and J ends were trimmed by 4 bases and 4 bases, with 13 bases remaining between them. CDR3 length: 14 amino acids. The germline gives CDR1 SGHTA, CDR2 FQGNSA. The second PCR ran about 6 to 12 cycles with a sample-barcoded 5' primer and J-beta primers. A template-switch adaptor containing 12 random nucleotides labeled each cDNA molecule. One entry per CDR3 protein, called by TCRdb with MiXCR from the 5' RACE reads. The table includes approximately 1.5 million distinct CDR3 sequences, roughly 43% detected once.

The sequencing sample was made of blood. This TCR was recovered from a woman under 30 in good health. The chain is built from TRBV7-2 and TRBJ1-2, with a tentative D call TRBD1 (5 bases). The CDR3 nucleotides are TGTGCCAGCAGCTGGTATAGGGACGGCTATGGCTACACCTTC. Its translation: CASSWYRDGYGYTF.